This TCR beta chain derives from a study of blood T cells in healthy people across ages. Notes on the study in general: The lack of PBMC sorting stopped any conclusive naive versus antigen-experienced comparison.

Using a J-beta primer mix together with a sample-barcoded 5' primer, a second PCR was run for roughly 6 to 12 cycles. Each CDR3 protein gets one entry after TCRdb re-called the 5' RACE reads with MiXCR. Of under 2,000,000 distinct CDR3 sequences in the sample, about 50% were seen once. To note about this clonotype: The antigen is not known.

Each sample gave at least 6.5 million isolated PBMCs. This sequence originates from a woman between 40 and 55 years old in good health. Sequencing used blood.

DNA of the CDR3: TGTGCCAGCTCGCCATCAGTGTTTGATGAAAAACTGTTTTTT. Translation gives CASSPSVFDEKLFF. J is TRBJ1-4 and V is TRBV18; D unresolved. The germline V gene has CDR1 KGHSH and CDR2 LQKENI. V lost 6 bases and J lost 6, with 14 bases in between. The CDR3 covers 14 residues.